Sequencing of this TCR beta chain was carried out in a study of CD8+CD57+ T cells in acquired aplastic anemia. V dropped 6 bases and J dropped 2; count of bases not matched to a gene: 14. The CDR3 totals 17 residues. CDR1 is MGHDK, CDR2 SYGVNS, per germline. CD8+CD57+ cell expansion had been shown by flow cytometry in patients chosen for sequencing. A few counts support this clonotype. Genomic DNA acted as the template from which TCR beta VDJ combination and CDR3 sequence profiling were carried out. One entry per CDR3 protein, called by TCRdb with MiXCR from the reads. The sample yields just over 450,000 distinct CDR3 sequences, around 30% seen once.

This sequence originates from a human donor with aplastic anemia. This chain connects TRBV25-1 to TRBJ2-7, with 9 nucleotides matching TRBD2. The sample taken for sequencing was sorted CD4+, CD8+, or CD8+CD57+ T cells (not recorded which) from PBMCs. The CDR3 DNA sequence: TGTGCCAGCAGCCTAACTTTGAGCGGGGGGAACCCCTACGAGCAGTACTTC. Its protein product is CASSLTLSGGNPYEQYF.